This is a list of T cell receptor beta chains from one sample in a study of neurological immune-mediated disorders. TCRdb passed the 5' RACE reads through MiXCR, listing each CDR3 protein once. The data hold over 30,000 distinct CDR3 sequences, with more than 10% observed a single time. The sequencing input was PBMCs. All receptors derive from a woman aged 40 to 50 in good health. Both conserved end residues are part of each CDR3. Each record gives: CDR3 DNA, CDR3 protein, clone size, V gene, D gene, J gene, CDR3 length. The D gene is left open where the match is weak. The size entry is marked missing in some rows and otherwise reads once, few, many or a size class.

CDR3 DNA: TGTGCCAGCAGCTTAGCGTGGGGGGGGGTTGAGCAGTTCTTC
CDR3 protein: CASSLAWGGVEQFF
clone size: few
V gene: TRBV7-2
D gene: TRBD2
J gene: TRBJ2-1
CDR3 length: 14

CDR3 DNA: TGCAGTGCTAGAGAAGCGGGGGAGAGTGAGCAGTTCTTC
CDR3 protein: CSAREAGESEQFF
clone size: many
V gene: TRBV20-1
D gene: TRBD2
J gene: TRBJ2-1
CDR3 length: 13

CDR3 DNA: TGTGCCAGCAGCACGGACAGGACCTCACCCCTCCACTTT
CDR3 protein: CASSTDRTSPLHF
clone size: many
V gene: TRBV6-5
D gene: TRBD1
J gene: TRBJ1-6
CDR3 length: 13

CDR3 DNA: TGCGCCAGCAGCCTGGCCACTCACAGGGATGGGGCTTTCTTT
CDR3 protein: CASSLATHRDGAFF
clone size: many
V gene: TRBV5-1
D gene: NA
J gene: TRBJ1-1
CDR3 length: 14

CDR3 DNA: TGTGCCAGCAGTTTGCCCGGGGGGTTCTACGAGCAGTACTTC
CDR3 protein: CASSLPGGFYEQYF
clone size: many
V gene: TRBV27
D gene: TRBD2
J gene: TRBJ2-7
CDR3 length: 14

CDR3 DNA: TGCAGTGCTAGAGACCGGCCTAGTTACACAGATACGCAGTATTTT
CDR3 protein: CSARDRPSYTDTQYF
clone size: many
V gene: TRBV20-1
D gene: NA
J gene: TRBJ2-3
CDR3 length: 15

CDR3 DNA: TGTGCCATCATGGGGCCAGGGGGTCAGACTGAAGCTTTCTTT
CDR3 protein: CAIMGPGGQTEAFF
clone size: many
V gene: TRBV10-3
D gene: TRBD1
J gene: TRBJ1-1
CDR3 length: 14

CDR3 DNA: TGTGCCAGCAGCTTGGGGGGTGGGAGAAACACTGAAGCTTTCTTT
CDR3 protein: CASSLGGGRNTEAFF
clone size: many
V gene: TRBV5-6
D gene: NA
J gene: TRBJ1-1
CDR3 length: 15

CDR3 DNA: TGTGCCAGCAGTGAACAGGGAATTAACACTGAAGCTTTCTTT
CDR3 protein: CASSEQGINTEAFF
clone size: many
V gene: TRBV2
D gene: NA
J gene: TRBJ1-1
CDR3 length: 14

CDR3 DNA: TGTGCCATCAGTGAGCCCTCGAGAGGTTCCTACAATGAGCAGTTCTTC
CDR3 protein: CAISEPSRGSYNEQFF
clone size: many
V gene: TRBV10-3
D gene: NA
J gene: TRBJ2-1
CDR3 length: 16

CDR3 DNA: TGTGCAAGCAGGCCGACAGGGCGAAGAGCCTCAGATACGCAGTATTTT
CDR3 protein: CASRPTGRRASDTQYF
clone size: NA
V gene: TRBV6-2/TRBV6-3
D gene: TRBD1
J gene: TRBJ2-3
CDR3 length: 16

CDR3 DNA: TGTGCCAGCAGTGAAGACGCGGGAGGTACCAATGAGCAGTTCTTC
CDR3 protein: CASSEDAGGTNEQFF
clone size: NA
V gene: TRBV2
D gene: TRBD2
J gene: TRBJ2-1
CDR3 length: 15

CDR3 DNA: TGCAGCGCCGCGGACAGGGCAAATGAAAAACTGTTTTTT
CDR3 protein: CSAADRANEKLFF
clone size: NA
V gene: TRBV29-1
D gene: TRBD1
J gene: TRBJ1-4
CDR3 length: 13

CDR3 DNA: TGCAGTGCTTTCTCGGGACAGCTTACCAACTATGGCTACACCTTC
CDR3 protein: CSAFSGQLTNYGYTF
clone size: NA
V gene: TRBV20-1
D gene: TRBD1
J gene: TRBJ1-2
CDR3 length: 15

CDR3 DNA: TGTGCCAGCAGTTTTGGGGGGTGGCAGTACTTC
CDR3 protein: CASSFGGWQYF
clone size: many
V gene: TRBV27
D gene: NA
J gene: TRBJ2-7
CDR3 length: 11

CDR3 DNA: TGTGCCAGCAGCTTAGGAGGTCGGGATAAAGAGACCCAGTACTTC
CDR3 protein: CASSLGGRDKETQYF
clone size: NA
V gene: TRBV13
D gene: NA
J gene: TRBJ2-5
CDR3 length: 15

CDR3 DNA: TGTGCCAGCAGCCAAACAGGGGCAACTGGGGAGCTGTTTTTT
CDR3 protein: CASSQTGATGELFF
clone size: many
V gene: TRBV7-7
D gene: TRBD1
J gene: TRBJ2-2
CDR3 length: 14

CDR3 DNA: TGCGCCAGCAGCCAAGATGAGGCAGGGCGCCTTGAAGCTTTCTTT
CDR3 protein: CASSQDEAGRLEAFF
clone size: many
V gene: TRBV4-3
D gene: NA
J gene: TRBJ1-1
CDR3 length: 15

CDR3 DNA: TGCGCCAGCAGCGAGGGGGATGCGGCTAACTATGGCTACACCTTC
CDR3 protein: CASSEGDAANYGYTF
clone size: few
V gene: TRBV5-1
D gene: NA
J gene: TRBJ1-2
CDR3 length: 15

CDR3 DNA: TGTGCCAGCTCTCCCATCGGGTTGAACACTGAAGCTTTCTTT
CDR3 protein: CASSPIGLNTEAFF
clone size: many
V gene: TRBV7-8
D gene: NA
J gene: TRBJ1-1
CDR3 length: 14

CDR3 DNA: TGCAGTGCTAGAGATCATAGGGCCGGGGCCCACAATCAGCCCCAGCATTTT
CDR3 protein: CSARDHRAGAHNQPQHF
clone size: NA
V gene: TRBV20-1
D gene: NA
J gene: TRBJ1-5
CDR3 length: 17